The sequence of this T cell receptor beta chain was determined in a study of shared clonotypes between healthy human individuals. Sequencing was performed with immunoSEQ multiplex PCR; in TCRdb, only in-frame clones are kept and a portion is missing. The sample has about 490,000 clones; around 78% are singletons. Per germline, CDR1 KGHSH and CDR2 LQKENI. The V and J ends lost 5 bases and 3 bases, in that order; junction bases with no gene match: 10. The CDR3 length is 15 residues. Among the donors, all were Caucasian adults who lived in Nashville, Tennessee. Regarding the study as a whole: Sampling was confined to blood; repertoires within tissues likely differ.

On this clone: Its cognate antigen is unknown.

The specimen was PBMCs. The rearrangement joins TRBV18 to TRBJ2-7, with 7 bases that match TRBD2. The TCR comes from a woman between 35 and 50 years old in good health. Some clones in this sample may be carry-over from other donors' samples. Here the CDR3 reads CASSSRGGGYYEQYF. The CDR3 coding sequence is TGTGCCAGCTCAAGTCGTGGGGGGGGGTACTACGAGCAGTACTTC.